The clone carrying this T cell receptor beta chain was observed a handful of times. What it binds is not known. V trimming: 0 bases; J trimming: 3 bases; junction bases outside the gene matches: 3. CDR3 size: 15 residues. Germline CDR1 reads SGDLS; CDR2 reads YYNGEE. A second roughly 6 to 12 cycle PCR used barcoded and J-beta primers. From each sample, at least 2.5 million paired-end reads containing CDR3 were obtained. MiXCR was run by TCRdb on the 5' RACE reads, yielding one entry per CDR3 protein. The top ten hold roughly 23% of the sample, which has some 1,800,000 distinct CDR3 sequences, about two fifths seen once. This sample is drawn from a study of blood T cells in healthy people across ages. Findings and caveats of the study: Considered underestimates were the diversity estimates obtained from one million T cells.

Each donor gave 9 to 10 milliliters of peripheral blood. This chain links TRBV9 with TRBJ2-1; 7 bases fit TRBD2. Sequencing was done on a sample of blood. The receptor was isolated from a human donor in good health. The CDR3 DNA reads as TGTGCCAGCAGCGTAGGCGGGGGTGGCTACAATGAGCAGTTCTTC. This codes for CASSVGGGGYNEQFF.